The 18 T cell receptor beta chains below come from one sample, sequenced in a study of T-cell memory formation after mild COVID-19. TCRdb reanalysed the 5' RACE reads using MiXCR and keeps one entry per CDR3 protein. The sample consists of about 190,000 distinct CDR3 sequences, approximately 20% of them appearing once. Sequenced: PBMCs or a T cell subset sorted from them (not recorded which). The receptors stem from an adult woman who had mild COVID-19 (a few samples of this study predate the infection). Cell type and time point are not known.

This CDR3 is CASSSTGRNDQPQHF. CDR3 DNA sequence: TGTGCCAGCAGTTCCACAGGGAGGAACGATCAGCCCCAGCATTTT. The chain is built from TRBV12-3 or TRBV12-4 and TRBJ1-5, with a weak D call TRBD1 (6 bases). V lost 4 bases to trimming and J lost 5 bases, with 15 bases between them. The CDR3 contains 15 residues.

The genes are TRBV5-1 and TRBJ1-2; D is ambiguous. Germline V gene data show CDR1 as SGHRS and CDR2 as YFSETQ. V was trimmed by 0 bases and J by 6 bases, leaving 15 bases between them. The CDR3 is 15 residues long. CDR3 DNA: TGCGCCAGCAGCTTGGATGGTCGGAGAAGCGATGGCTACACCTTC. Protein: CASSLDGRRSDGYTF.

The CDR3 sequence is CASSRGTGGKNTIYF. DNA of the CDR3: TGTGCCAGCAGTCGTGGGACAGGGGGAAAGAACACCATATATTTT. V usage is TRBV12-3 or TRBV12-4 and J usage is TRBJ1-3; 11 bases are a match to TRBD1. This CDR3 comprises 15 residues. Germline trimming cut 5 bases from V and 7 bases from J; bases unmatched to any gene: 7.

The chain joins TRBV2 to TRBJ1-2, with 7 positions matching TRBD1. The germline V gene encodes CDR1 SNHLY and CDR2 FYNNEI. Unmatched junction bases numbered 11, after V lost 9 bases and J lost 1 base. CDR3 length: 15 residues. As DNA, the CDR3 is TGTGCCAGTACGGGACAGCCCGTACTTAACTATGGCTACACCTTC. As protein: CASTGQPVLNYGYTF. The entire variable domain, with the rest obtained from reference TRBV2 and TRBJ1-2, is as follows: EPEVTQTPSHQVTQMGQEVILRCVPISNHLYFYWYRQILGQKVEFLVSFYNNEISEKSEIFDDQFSVERPDGSNFTLKIRSTKLEDSAMYFCASTGQPVLNYGYTFGSGTRLTVV.

The chain uses TRBV7-2 and TRBJ2-3; D not certain. This CDR3 has 16 residues. Trimming shortened V by 5 bases and J by 0 bases, and 15 bases separated the two germline ends. Germline lookup yields CDR1 SGHTA and CDR2 FQGNSA. The CDR3 loop is CASSPRRLTSTDTQYF. The CDR3 DNA follows: TGTGCCAGCAGCCCAAGACGCCTAACTAGCACAGATACGCAGTATTTT.

The CDR3 reads CAWRVSGGDNEQFF. For the CDR3, the DNA is TGTGCCTGGAGGGTTAGCGGGGGAGACAATGAGCAGTTCTTC. The chain is built from TRBV30 and TRBJ2-1; TRBD2 matches at 9 bases. The CDR3 loop spans 14 amino acids. CDR1 is GTSNPN, CDR2 SVGIG, per germline (reference sequence). The junction had 5 bases not matched to a gene; V was cut back by 3 bases and J by 5 bases.

V is TRBV30 and J is TRBJ2-7, with 8 positions matching TRBD2. The V gene's germline CDR1 is GTSNPN and CDR2 SVGIG (reference sequence). V gave up 4 bases and J gave up 5 bases; unmatched junction bases: 22. CDR3 length equals 18 residues. The CDR3 here is CAWKGREGRGPFRDEQYF. DNA for the CDR3: TGTGCCTGGAAGGGCCGGGAGGGCCGAGGTCCTTTTCGGGACGAGCAGTACTTC.

This clonotype was counted a few times. CDR3 coding DNA: TGTGCCAGCAGCGCTCGGGGAAGCACAGATACGCAGTATTTT. Amino acids: CASSARGSTDTQYF. This sequence joins TRBV9 and TRBJ2-3, with a tentative D call TRBD2 (5 bases). Germline V gives CDR1 SGDLS, CDR2 YYNGEE. This CDR3 has 14 residues. The germline V and J ends were trimmed by 3 bases and 0 bases, with 8 bases remaining between them.

This chain connects TRBV6-1 to TRBJ1-5, with 8 bases lining up with TRBD1. The CDR3 is made up of 14 amino acids. Germline values: CDR1 MNHNS, CDR2 SASEGT. V lost 1 base, J lost 9 bases, and 5 bases stayed unmatched. The CDR3 DNA is TGTGCCAGCAGTGAAGACAGGGGGTCGCGGCCCCAGCATTTT. Translating gives CASSEDRGSRPQHF.

This clonotype was seen a handful of times. The chain has TRBV20-1 and TRBJ2-1; no definite D call. V was cut by 5 bases and J by 6 bases, with 14 bases left in between. CDR1 DFQATT and CDR2 SNEGSKA come from the germline V gene (reference sequence). This CDR3 contains 13 residues. CDR3 amino acids: CSAFPYIRNEQFF. The CDR3 nucleotides are TGCAGTGCTTTCCCATACATCCGCAATGAGCAGTTCTTC.

V usage is TRBV20-1 and J usage is TRBJ2-2; 13 bases agree with TRBD2. Looked up from germline, CDR1 is DFQATT and CDR2 is SNEGSKA (reference sequence). This CDR3 has 18 amino acids. V was clipped by 2 bases and J by 4 bases; unmatched bases: 10. CDR3 nucleotides: TGCAGTGCTAGATTCAGCCGCGGACTAGCGGGAGTCACCGGGGAGCTGTTTTTT. It translates to CSARFSRGLAGVTGELFF.

The gene calls are TRBV2 and TRBJ2-1, with TRBD2 matching over 7 bases. Germline V gene data show CDR1 as SNHLY and CDR2 as FYNNEI. Trimming removed 5 bases from V and 5 bases from J; junction bases left unmatched: 9. The CDR3 covers 15 residues. Here the CDR3 reads CASSPTSDAHNEQFF. In DNA, the CDR3 is TGTGCCAGCAGTCCAACTAGCGACGCCCACAATGAGCAGTTCTTC.

This clonotype appeared a few times. The chain uses TRBV9 and TRBJ2-2; 11 bases line up with TRBD2. Germline CDR1 is SGDLS and CDR2 is YYNGEE. V dropped 3 bases and J dropped 3; count of bases not matched to a gene: 4. The CDR3 has 16 residues. CDR3 in amino acids: CASSATSGTYTGELFF. CDR3 DNA: TGTGCCAGCAGCGCGACTAGCGGGACCTACACCGGGGAGCTGTTTTTT.

This clonotype appeared a single time. The rearrangement uses TRBV21-1 and TRBJ2-5. TRBV21-1 counts as a pseudogene. The CDR3 contains 16 residues. CDR3 in amino acids: CASSQTNSRGAETQYF. CDR3 in DNA: TGTGCCAGCAGTCAAACAAACTCTCGGGGTGCAGAGACCCAGTACTTC.

Many counts were recorded for this clonotype. The CDR3 loop is CASSLRRDSDTQYF. The CDR3 DNA is TGTGCCAGCTCACTTCGGCGGGACTCAGATACGCAGTATTTT. V and J are TRBV18 and TRBJ2-3, with a possible D match to TRBD2 (6 bases). The CDR3 contains 14 residues. Deletions cut 4 bases from V and 4 bases from J, with 12 bases between. Germline values: CDR1 KGHSH, CDR2 LQKENI. The full variable domain, rest sourced from reference TRBV18 and TRBJ2-3, is NAGVMQNPRHLVRRRGQEARLRCSPMKGHSHVYWYRQLPEEGLKFMVYLQKENIIDESGMPKERFSAEFPKEGPSILRIQQVVRGDSAAYFCASSLRRDSDTQYFGPGTRLTVL.

This clonotype was recorded a few times. The chain combines TRBV24-1 with TRBJ2-2; 7 bases fit TRBD1. With 5 bases clipped from V and 0 bases from J, the junction kept 8 bases outside the gene matches. CDR1 is KGHDR and CDR2 is SFDVKD in the germline V gene. The CDR3 sequence is 17 residues long. CDR3 nucleotides: TGTGCCACCAGTGGATCATGGGACAGCACGAACACCGGGGAGCTGTTTTTT. This translates into CATSGSWDSTNTGELFF.

This clonotype was counted between two and nine times. The chain employs TRBV4-2 and TRBJ2-3; 12 bases map to TRBD1. Germline CDR1 and CDR2: LGHNA and YNFKEQ. This CDR3 has 17 residues. V lost 5 bases, J lost 5 bases, and 11 bases stayed unmatched. CDR3: CASSNSGTGGLVDTQYF. The CDR3 bases are TGTGCCAGCAGCAATTCGGGGACAGGGGGCTTGGTAGATACGCAGTATTTT.

This rearrangement joins TRBV29-1 to TRBJ1-2; 8 bases line up with TRBD1. The CDR3 loop spans 15 amino acids. Germline V gives CDR1 SQVTM, CDR2 ANQGSEA. Losses at the gene ends were 4 bases for V and 3 bases for J; bases not matched to a gene: 10. CDR3 in amino acids: CSVVRGGQGYYGYTF. The CDR3 DNA is TGCAGCGTTGTAAGGGGCGGACAGGGCTACTATGGCTACACCTTC.